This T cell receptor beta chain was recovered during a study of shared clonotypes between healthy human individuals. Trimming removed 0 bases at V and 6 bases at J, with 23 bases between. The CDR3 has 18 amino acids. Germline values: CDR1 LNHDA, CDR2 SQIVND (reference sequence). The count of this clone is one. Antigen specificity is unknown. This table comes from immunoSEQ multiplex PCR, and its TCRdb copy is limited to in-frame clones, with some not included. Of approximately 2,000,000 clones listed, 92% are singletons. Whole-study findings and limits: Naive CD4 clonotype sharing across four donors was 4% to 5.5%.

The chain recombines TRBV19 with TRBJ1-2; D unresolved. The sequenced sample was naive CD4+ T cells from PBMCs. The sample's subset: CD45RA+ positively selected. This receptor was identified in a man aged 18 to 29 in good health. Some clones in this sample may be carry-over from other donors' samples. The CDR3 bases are TGTGCCAGTAGTATAGAAATTTCGAGGGCCGCCTGGGGAGATGGCTACACCTTC. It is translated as CASSIEISRAAWGDGYTF.